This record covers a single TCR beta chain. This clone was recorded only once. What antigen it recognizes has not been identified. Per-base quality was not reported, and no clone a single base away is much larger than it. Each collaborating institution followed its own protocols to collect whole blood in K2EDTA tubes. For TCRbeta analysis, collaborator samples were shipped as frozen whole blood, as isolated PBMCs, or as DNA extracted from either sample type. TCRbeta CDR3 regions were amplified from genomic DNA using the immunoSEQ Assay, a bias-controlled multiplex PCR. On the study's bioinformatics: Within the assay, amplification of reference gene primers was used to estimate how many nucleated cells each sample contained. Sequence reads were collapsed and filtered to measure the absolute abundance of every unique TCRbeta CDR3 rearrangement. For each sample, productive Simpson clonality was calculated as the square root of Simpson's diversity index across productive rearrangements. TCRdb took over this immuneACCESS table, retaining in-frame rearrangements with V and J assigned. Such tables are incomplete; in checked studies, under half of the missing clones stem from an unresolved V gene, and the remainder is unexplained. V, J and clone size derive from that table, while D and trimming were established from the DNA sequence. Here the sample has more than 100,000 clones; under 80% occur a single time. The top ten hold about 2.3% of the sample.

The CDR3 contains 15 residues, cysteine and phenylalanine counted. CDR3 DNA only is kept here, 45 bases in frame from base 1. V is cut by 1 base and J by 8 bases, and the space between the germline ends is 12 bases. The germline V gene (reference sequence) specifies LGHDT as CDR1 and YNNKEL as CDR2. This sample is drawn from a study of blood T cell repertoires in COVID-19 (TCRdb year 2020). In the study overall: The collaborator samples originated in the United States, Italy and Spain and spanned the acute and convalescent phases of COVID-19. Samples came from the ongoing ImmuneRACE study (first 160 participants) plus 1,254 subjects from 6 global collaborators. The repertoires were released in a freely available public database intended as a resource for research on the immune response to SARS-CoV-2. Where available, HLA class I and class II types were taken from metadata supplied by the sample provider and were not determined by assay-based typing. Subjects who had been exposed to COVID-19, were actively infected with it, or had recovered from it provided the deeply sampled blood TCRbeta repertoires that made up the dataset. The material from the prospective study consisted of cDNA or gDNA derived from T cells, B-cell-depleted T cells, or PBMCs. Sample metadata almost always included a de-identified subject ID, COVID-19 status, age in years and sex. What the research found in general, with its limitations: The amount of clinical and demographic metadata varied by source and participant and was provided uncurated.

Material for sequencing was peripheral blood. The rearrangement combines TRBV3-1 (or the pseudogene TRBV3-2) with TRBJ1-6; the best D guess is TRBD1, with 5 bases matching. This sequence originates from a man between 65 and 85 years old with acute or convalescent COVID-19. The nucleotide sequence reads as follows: TGTGCCAGCAGCCAAGTGCGCCAGGGTTATTCACCCCTCCACTTT. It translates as CASSQVRQGYSPLHF.